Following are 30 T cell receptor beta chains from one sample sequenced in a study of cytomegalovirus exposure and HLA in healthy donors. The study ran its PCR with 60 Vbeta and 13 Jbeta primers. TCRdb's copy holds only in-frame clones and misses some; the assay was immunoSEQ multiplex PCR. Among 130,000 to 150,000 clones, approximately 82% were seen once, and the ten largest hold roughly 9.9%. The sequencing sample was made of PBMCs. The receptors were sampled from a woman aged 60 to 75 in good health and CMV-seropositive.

The CDR3 is CASSLDRVLNEQFF. CDR3 nucleotide sequence: TGTGCCAGCAGTCTAGACAGGGTGTTGAATGAGCAGTTCTTC. The chain employs TRBV6-1 and TRBJ2-1; TRBD1 matches 7 bases. Germline trimming cut 5 bases from V and 7 bases from J; bases unmatched to any gene: 8. This CDR3 contains 14 residues. The germline gives CDR1 MNHNS, CDR2 SASEGT.

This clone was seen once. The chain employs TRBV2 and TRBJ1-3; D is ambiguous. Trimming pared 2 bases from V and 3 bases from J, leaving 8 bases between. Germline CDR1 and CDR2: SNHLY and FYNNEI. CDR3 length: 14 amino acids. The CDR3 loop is CASSEIAGGNTIYF. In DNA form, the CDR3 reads TGTGCCAGCAGTGAAATTGCAGGTGGAAACACCATATATTTT.

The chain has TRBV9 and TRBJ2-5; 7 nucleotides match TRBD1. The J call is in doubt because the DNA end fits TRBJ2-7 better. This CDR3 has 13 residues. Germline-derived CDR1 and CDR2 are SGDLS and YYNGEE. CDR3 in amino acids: CASQGDDPYEQYF. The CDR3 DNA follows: TGTGCCAGCCAGGGGGATGACCCTTACGAGCAGTACTTC.

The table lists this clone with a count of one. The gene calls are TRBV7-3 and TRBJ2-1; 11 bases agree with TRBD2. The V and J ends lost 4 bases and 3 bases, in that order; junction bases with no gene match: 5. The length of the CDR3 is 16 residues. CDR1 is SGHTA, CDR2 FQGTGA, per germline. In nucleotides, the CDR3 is TGTGCCAGCAGCTCGACCGGGACTAGCGGCTACAATGAGCAGTTCTTC. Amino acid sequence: CASSSTGTSGYNEQFF.

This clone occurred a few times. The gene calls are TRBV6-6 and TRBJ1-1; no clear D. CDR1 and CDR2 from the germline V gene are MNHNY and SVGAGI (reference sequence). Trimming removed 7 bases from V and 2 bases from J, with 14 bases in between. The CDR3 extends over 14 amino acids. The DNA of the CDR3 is TGTGCCAGCACCCTAGAGGGAGGAAACACTGAAGCTTTCTTT. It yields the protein CASTLEGGNTEAFF.

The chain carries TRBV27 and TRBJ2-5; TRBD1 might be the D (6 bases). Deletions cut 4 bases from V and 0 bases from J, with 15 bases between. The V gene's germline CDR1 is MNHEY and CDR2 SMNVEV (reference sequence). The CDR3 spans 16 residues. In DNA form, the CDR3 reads TGTGCCAGCAGTTCGCAGGGGACCGTGTACCAAGAGACCCAGTACTTC. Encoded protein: CASSSQGTVYQETQYF.

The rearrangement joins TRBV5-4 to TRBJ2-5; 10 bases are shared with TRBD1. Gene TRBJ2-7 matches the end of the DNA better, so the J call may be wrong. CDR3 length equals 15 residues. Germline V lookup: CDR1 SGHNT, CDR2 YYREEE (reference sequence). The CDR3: CASSLVGQGLYEQYF. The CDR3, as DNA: TGTGCCAGCAGTCTTGTGGGACAGGGGTTATACGAGCAGTACTTC.

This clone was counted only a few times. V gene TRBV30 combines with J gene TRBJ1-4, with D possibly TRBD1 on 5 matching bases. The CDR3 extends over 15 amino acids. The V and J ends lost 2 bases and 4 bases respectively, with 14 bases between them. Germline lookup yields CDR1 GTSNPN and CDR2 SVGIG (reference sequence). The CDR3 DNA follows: TGTGCCTGGAGTACGAGACAGCCAATTAATGAAAAACTGTTTTTT. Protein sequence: CAWSTRQPINEKLFF.

The CDR3, as DNA: TGTGCCAGCTCACCCACAGGGCCAAACACCGGGGAGCTGTTTTTT. Its protein is CASSPTGPNTGELFF. This rearrangement joins TRBV18 to TRBJ2-2, with D perhaps matching TRBD1 (6 bases). Germline CDR1 is KGHSH and CDR2 is LQKENI. Trimming removed 3 bases from V and 2 bases from J, with 10 bases in between. The CDR3 has 15 amino acids. The entire variable domain, with the rest obtained from reference TRBV18 and TRBJ2-2, is as follows: NAGVMQNPRHLVRRRGQEARLRCSPMKGHSHVYWYRQLPEEGLKFMVYLQKENIIDESGMPKERFSAEFPKEGPSILRIQQVVRGDSAAYFCASSPTGPNTGELFFGEGSRLTVL.

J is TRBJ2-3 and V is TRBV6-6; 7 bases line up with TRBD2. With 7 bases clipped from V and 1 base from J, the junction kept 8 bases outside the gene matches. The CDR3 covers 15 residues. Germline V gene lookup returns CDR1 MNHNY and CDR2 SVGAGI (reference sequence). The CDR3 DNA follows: TGTGCCAGCACCCAGGGCGGGAGCGGCACAGATACGCAGTATTTT. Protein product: CASTQGGSGTDTQYF.

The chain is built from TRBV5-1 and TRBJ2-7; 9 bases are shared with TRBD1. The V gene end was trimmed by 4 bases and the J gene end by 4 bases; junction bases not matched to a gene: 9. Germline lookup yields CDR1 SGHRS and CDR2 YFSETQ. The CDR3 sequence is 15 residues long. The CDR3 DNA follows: TGCGCCAGCAGCAAGGGGACAGGGATGGTGTACGAGCAGTACTTC. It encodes CASSKGTGMVYEQYF. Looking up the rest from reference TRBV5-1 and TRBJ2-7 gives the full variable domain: KAGVTQTPRYLIKTRGQQVTLSCSPISGHRSVSWYQQTPGQGLQFLFEYFSETQRNKGNFPGRFSGRQFSNSRSEMNVSTLELGDSALYLCASSKGTGMVYEQYFGPGTRLTVT.

The chain's CDR3 is CASSRGQSYEQYF. The CDR3 DNA reads TGTGCCAGCAGCCGAGGACAGTCCTACGAGCAGTACTTC. The chain joins TRBV6-5 to TRBJ2-7; a weak D match, TRBD1 (6 bases). V shed 6 bases and J shed 1 base, with 10 bases lying between them. In germline, CDR1 is MNHEY, CDR2 SVGAGI. The CDR3 sequence is 13 residues long.

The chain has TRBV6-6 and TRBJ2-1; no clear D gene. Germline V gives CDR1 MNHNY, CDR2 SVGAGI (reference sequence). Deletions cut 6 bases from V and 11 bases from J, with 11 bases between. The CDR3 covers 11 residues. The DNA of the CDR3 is TGTGCCAGCAGACAGATTAGTAAGCAGTTCTTC. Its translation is CASRQISKQFF.

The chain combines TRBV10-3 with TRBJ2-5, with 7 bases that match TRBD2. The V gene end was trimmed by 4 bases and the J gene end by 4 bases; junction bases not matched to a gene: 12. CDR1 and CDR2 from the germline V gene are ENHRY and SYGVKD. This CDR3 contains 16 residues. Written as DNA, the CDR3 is TGTGCCATCAGTGGGGCGGAGGCGGGAGAACTAGAGACCCAGTACTTC. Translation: CAISGAEAGELETQYF.

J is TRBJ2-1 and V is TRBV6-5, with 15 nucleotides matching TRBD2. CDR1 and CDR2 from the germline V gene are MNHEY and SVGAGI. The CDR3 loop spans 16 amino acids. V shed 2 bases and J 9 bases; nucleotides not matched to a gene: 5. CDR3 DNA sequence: TGTGCCAGCAGTTACCGGACTAGCGGGAGGGCCCTTGAGCAGTTCTTC. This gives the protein CASSYRTSGRALEQFF.

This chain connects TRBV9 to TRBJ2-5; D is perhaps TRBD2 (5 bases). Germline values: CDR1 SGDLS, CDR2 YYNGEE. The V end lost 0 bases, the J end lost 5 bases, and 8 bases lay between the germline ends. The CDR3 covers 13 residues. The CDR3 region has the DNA TGTGCCAGCAGCGTAGGAGGGTTGGAGACCCAGTACTTC. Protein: CASSVGGLETQYF.

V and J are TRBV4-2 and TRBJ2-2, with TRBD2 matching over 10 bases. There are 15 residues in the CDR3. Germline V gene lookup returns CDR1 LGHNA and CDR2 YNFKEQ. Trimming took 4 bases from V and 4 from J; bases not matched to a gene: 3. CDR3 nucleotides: TGTGCCAGCAGCCGCGGGACTAGCGCCACCGGGGAGCTGTTTTTT. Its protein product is CASSRGTSATGELFF.

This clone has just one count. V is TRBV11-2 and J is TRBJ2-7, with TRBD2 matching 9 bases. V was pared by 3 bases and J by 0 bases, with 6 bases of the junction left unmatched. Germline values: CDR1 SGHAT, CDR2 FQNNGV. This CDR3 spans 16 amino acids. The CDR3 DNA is TGTGCCAGCAGCTTGGGTCCTAGCGGGGCCTCCTACGAGCAGTACTTC. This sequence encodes CASSLGPSGASYEQYF.

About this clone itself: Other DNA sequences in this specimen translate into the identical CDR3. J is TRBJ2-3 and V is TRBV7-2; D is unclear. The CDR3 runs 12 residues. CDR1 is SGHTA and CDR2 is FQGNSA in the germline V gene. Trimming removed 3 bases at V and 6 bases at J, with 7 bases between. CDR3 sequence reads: CASSLFRDTQYF. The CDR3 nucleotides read TGTGCCAGCAGCTTGTTCCGGGATACGCAGTATTTT.

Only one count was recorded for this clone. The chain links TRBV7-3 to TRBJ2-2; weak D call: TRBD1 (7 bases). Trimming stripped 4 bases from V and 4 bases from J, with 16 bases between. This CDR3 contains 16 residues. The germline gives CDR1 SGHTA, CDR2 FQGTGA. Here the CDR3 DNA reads TGTGCCAGCAGCTCCCAGGGGGGACTCAGCACCGGGGAGCTGTTTTTT. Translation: CASSSQGGLSTGELFF.

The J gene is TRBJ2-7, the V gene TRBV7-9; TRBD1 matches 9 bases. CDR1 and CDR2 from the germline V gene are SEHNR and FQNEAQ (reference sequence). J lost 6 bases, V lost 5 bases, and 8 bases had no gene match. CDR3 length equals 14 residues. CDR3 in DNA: TGTGCCAGCAGCACCCAAGGACAGGGGAGCGAGCAGTACTTC. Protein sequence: CASSTQGQGSEQYF.

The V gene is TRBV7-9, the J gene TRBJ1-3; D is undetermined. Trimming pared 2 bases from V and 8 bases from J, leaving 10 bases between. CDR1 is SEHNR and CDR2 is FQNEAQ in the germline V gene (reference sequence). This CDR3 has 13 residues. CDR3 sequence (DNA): TGTGCCAGCAGCTTACGTCAGGTCGACACCATATATTTT. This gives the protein CASSLRQVDTIYF.

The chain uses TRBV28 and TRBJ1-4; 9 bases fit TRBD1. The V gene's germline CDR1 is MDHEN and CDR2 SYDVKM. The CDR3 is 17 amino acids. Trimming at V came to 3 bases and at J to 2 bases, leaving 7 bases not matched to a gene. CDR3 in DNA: TGTGCCAGCAGTTTGGTAACAGGGGGCGCGACTAATGAAAAACTGTTTTTT. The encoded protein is CASSLVTGGATNEKLFF.

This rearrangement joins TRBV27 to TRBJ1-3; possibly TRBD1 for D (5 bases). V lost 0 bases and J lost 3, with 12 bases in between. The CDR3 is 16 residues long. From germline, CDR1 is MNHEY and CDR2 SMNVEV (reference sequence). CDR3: CASSLSGLTVGNTIYF. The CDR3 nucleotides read TGTGCCAGCAGTTTATCAGGGCTGACAGTTGGAAACACCATATATTTT.

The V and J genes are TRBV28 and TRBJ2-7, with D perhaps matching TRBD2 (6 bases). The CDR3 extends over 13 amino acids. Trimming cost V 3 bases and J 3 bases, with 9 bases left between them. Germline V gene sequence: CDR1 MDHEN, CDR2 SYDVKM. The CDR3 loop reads CASSFRGNYEQYF. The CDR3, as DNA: TGTGCCAGCAGTTTCCGGGGGAACTACGAGCAGTACTTC.

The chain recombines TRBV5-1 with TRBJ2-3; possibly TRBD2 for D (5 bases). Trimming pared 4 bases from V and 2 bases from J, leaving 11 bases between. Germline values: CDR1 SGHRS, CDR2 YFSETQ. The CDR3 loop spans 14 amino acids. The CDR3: CASSRGLTTDTQYF. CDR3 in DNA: TGCGCCAGCAGCCGCGGACTTACCACAGATACGCAGTATTTT.

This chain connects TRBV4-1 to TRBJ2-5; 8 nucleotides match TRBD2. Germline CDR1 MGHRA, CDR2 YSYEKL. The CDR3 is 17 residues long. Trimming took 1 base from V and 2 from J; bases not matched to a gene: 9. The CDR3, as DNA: TGCGCCAGCAGCCAAGCCCCTAGCGGGTCGAGGCAAGAGACCCAGTACTTC. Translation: CASSQAPSGSRQETQYF.

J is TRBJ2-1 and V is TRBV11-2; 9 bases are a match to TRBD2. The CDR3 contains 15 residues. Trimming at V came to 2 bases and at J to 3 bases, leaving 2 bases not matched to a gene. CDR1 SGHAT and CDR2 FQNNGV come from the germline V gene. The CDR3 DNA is TGTGCCAGCAGCTTATCTAGCGGGGTCTACAATGAGCAGTTCTTC. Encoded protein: CASSLSSGVYNEQFF.

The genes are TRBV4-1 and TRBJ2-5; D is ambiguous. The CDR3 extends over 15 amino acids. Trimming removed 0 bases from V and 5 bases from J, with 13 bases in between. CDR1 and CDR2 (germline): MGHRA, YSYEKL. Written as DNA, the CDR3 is TGCGCCAGCAGCCAAGAAAACTACCCTGAGGAGACCCAGTACTTC. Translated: CASSQENYPEETQYF.

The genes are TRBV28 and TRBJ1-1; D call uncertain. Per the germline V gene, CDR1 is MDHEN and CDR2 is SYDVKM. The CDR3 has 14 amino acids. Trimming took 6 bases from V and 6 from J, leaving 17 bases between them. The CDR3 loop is CASRETGGSSEAFF. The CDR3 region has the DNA TGTGCCAGCAGGGAGACTGGAGGGTCCTCTGAAGCTTTCTTT.